This T cell receptor (beta chain) was identified in a study of blood T cell repertoires in COVID-19. About the study: Collection of acute and convalescent COVID-19 samples took place in the United States, Italy and Spain. PBMCs, B-cell-depleted T cells, or T cells provided the cDNA or gDNA that made up the material.

In the study's own analysis: Amplification of reference gene primers was used by the study to estimate nucleated cell counts. Sequencing used immunoSEQ multiplex PCR; TCRdb keeps in-frame clones, though not all of them. The D gene and trimming were derived from the DNA, and the V and J assignments and clone size from that table. The sample has about 120,000 clones, 75% to 90% seen once. The junction had 8 bases not matched to a gene; V was cut back by 4 bases and J by 5 bases. CDR1 is SGHTS, CDR2 YDEGEE, per germline. CDR3 length equals 15 residues. The chain joins TRBV5-8 to TRBJ1-4, with 7 nucleotides matching TRBD1. The sequence came from a woman in her sixties or seventies with acute or convalescent COVID-19. The source material was peripheral blood. CDR3 in amino acids: CASSGSGTENEKLFF. For the CDR3, the DNA is TGTGCCAGCAGCGGGTCCGGGACAGAGAATGAAAAACTGTTTTTT.